One T cell receptor beta chain is described in this entry. Relative to the germline gene, one junction end is altered; a read error may explain this. The data were taken from a study of blood T cell repertoires in COVID-19. Study as a whole: The analysed material was cDNA or gDNA that came from T cells, B-cell-depleted T cells, or PBMCs.

Germline CDR1 is SSHAT and CDR2 is FNYEAQ (reference sequence). This CDR3 is 15 amino acids long. Per the authors' pipeline: From reference gene primer amplification, estimates of nucleated cell counts were derived. Here immunoSEQ multiplex PCR was the method, and the copy in TCRdb shows in-frame clones only, minus some. D and trimming were read from the DNA, whereas the V and J calls and clone size are those reported in that table. The top ten clones hold around 30% of a sample with approximately 44,000 clones, approximately 89% of them seen once. This TCR was recovered from a woman of 80 years or more with acute or convalescent COVID-19. The specimen was peripheral blood. The rearrangement joins TRBV7-7 to TRBJ2-5, with TRBD2 matching 8 bases. CDR3: CASSPRGGVRETQYF. CDR3 nucleotides: TGTGCTAGCAGCCCCCGGGGGGGAGTCCGGGAGACCCAGTACTTC.